This note documents a single TCR beta chain sequence. What it binds is unknown. The read gets to within 3 residues of the CDR3 end, and the germline J gene fills in the rest. The data belong to a study of Tregs in tolerant kidney transplant recipients. CD4+CD25+CD127- Tregs, CD4+CD25- non-Tregs, CD4 and CD8 cells were sorted. Notes on the study in general: Donor-specific Treg expansion exceeded global Treg expansion in tolerant patients, suggesting antigen drive. Few patients were studied, so findings need validation in larger groups.

V shed 3 bases and J shed 7 bases, with 15 bases lying between them. This CDR3 has 13 residues. Per germline, CDR1 DFQATT and CDR2 SNEGSKA (reference sequence). Here immunoSEQ multiplex PCR was the method, and the copy in TCRdb shows in-frame clones only, minus some. This listing includes more than 45,000 clones. This chain joins TRBV20-1 and TRBJ2-5; weak D call: TRBD2 (5 bases). The clonotype originates from a human donor who received a combined kidney and bone marrow transplant. Material: CD4+ T cells from blood, obtained before the transplant. This chain's CDR3 is CSASLGGRGTQYF. The CDR3 bases that were read are TGCAGTGCTAGTCTAGGCGGCCGGGGGACC.